The rows below give T cell receptor beta chains drawn from one sample of a study of beta chain features in type 1 diabetes. Method: immunoSEQ multiplex PCR; TCRdb's copy keeps in-frame clones and lacks some. This table has approximately 600,000 clones, around 12% appearing once. The sequenced sample was naive CD4+ T cells from blood. The receptors were sampled from a man younger than 45 with type 1 diabetes. The CDR3 runs from the conserved cysteine through the conserved F or W. The D gene is left open where the match is weak. The size field is filled for only some rows; it gives once, few, many or a size class.

>TRBJ1-6|few|-|TRBV11-2
CASLGGDNSPLHF
TGTGCCAGTCTCGGGGGTGATAATTCACCCCTCCACTTT
>TRBJ2-7|few|-|TRBV18
CASSPQGLRPYEQYF
TGTGCCAGCTCACCACAGGGATTACGCCCCTACGAGCAGTACTTC
>TRBJ2-5|-|-|TRBV29-1
CSVVLQGDETQYF
TGCAGCGTTGTCCTACAGGGCGACGAGACCCAGTACTTC
>TRBJ2-1|few|TRBD2|TRBV4-3
CASSQDPGRGSSSSYNEQFF
TGCGCCAGCAGCCAAGATCCCGGGCGGGGGTCGTCGAGCTCCTACAATGAGCAGTTCTTC
>TRBJ2-5|few|TRBD1|TRBV7-2
CASSGQGAKRETQYF
TGTGCCAGCAGCGGACAGGGGGCGAAGAGAGAGACCCAGTACTTC
>TRBJ2-3|few|-|TRBV19
CASSTLPLDTQYF
TGTGCCAGTAGCACCCTACCCTTAGATACGCAGTATTTT
>TRBJ1-5|few|-|TRBV10-3
CAISDGGWGNQPQHF
TGTGCCATCAGTGATGGGGGTTGGGGCAATCAGCCCCAGCATTTT
>TRBJ2-3|-|TRBD2|TRBV27
CASSGTSGHSTDTQYF
TGTGCCAGCAGTGGGACTAGCGGACATAGCACAGATACGCAGTATTTT
>TRBJ2-5|-|TRBD2|TRBV5-1
CASSPGLRGGGQETQYF
TGCGCCAGCAGCCCCGGGCTCCGGGGGGGCGGTCAAGAGACCCAGTACTTC
>TRBJ2-1|-|-|TRBV5-4
CASSSKDGTQFF
TGTGCCAGCAGCTCGAAGGACGGAACGCAGTTCTTC
>TRBJ2-3|-|-|TRBV7-6
CASSFGDTQYF
TGTGCCAGCAGCTTCGGAGATACGCAGTATTTT
>TRBJ2-1|few|TRBD2|TRBV19
CASKRSGAHNEQFF
TGTGCCAGTAAACGTAGCGGGGCCCACAATGAGCAGTTCTTC
>TRBJ2-5|-|-|TRBV4-3
CASSQREFQETQYF
TGCGCCAGCAGCCAGCGTGAGTTCCAAGAGACCCAGTACTTC
>TRBJ2-1|-|-|TRBV7-2
CASSLGRGSYNEQFF
TGTGCCAGCAGCTTAGGCAGGGGTTCCTACAATGAGCAGTTCTTC
>TRBJ2-1|-|TRBD1|TRBV6-5
CASRRDRASNEQFF
TGTGCCAGCAGGCGGGACAGGGCGAGTAATGAGCAGTTCTTC
>TRBJ2-3|-|-|TRBV19
CASSPASAADTQYF
TGTGCCAGTAGTCCCGCTAGCGCAGCCGATACGCAGTATTTT
>TRBJ2-7|few|-|TRBV29-1
CSVARGSYEQYF
TGCAGCGTAGCCCGGGGCTCCTACGAGCAGTACTTC
>TRBJ1-1|-|-|TRBV10-3
CAISVVLGEDTEAFF
TGTGCCATCAGTGTCGTGCTGGGGGAGGACACTGAAGCTTTCTTT
>TRBJ2-7|few|-|TRBV10-3
CAIRSEGRSRSHEQYF
TGTGCCATCAGGTCAGAAGGTAGGAGTCGGAGCCACGAGCAGTACTTC
>TRBJ2-6|-|TRBD1|TRBV7-8
CASSLLTPGQGTHSSGANVLTF
TGTGCCAGCAGCTTATTGACTCCGGGACAGGGGACCCATAGCTCTGGGGCCAACGTCCTGACTTTC
>TRBJ2-1|-|TRBD1|TRBV4-3
CASSQDRGTGDDEQFF
TGCGCCAGCAGCCAAGACCGGGGGACAGGGGATGATGAGCAGTTCTTC
>TRBJ2-3|few|-|TRBV4-1
CASRSGAASTDTQYF
TGCGCCAGCAGATCGGGGGCAGCTAGCACAGATACGCAGTATTTT
>TRBJ2-1|few|-|TRBV12-5
CASGLVVGGLVHEQFF
TGTGCTAGTGGTTTGGTAGTGGGGGGGCTTGTCCATGAGCAGTTCTTC
>TRBJ2-3|-|-|TRBV5-6
CASSFIAGHTQYF
TGTGCCAGCAGCTTCATCGCGGGGCATACGCAGTATTTT
>TRBJ2-3|-|TRBD2|TRBV7-2
CASTLGGDTQYF
TGTGCCAGCACCCTCGGGGGGGATACGCAGTATTTT
>TRBJ2-1|few|-|TRBV7-8
CASSLSALLAASYNEQFF
TGTGCCAGCAGCTTATCAGCTCTTCTAGCAGCCAGTTACAATGAGCAGTTCTTC
>TRBJ2-1|few|TRBD2|TRBV19
CASSPLLAGGLDEQFF
TGTGCCAGTAGTCCCCTACTAGCGGGGGGGCTTGATGAGCAGTTCTTC
>TRBJ1-3|few|-|TRBV4-3
CASSQDVKGGTLGGNTIYF
TGCGCCAGCAGCCAAGATGTAAAGGGTGGAACCTTAGGTGGAAACACCATATATTTT